This T cell receptor (beta chain) was profiled in a study of blood T cell repertoires in COVID-19. Across the whole study: Acute and convalescent COVID-19 specimens originated in the United States, Italy and Spain. Sample material is recorded as cDNA or gDNA derived from T cells, B-cell-depleted T cells, or PBMCs.

Authors' processing steps: Estimates of nucleated cell counts were drawn from the amplification of reference gene primers. Sequencing used immunoSEQ multiplex PCR; TCRdb keeps in-frame clones, though not all of them. For V, J and clone size, that table is used; D and trimming come from the DNA. The table shows some 250,000 clones, with about 90% occurring only once. Per the germline V gene, CDR1 is SEHNR and CDR2 is FQNEAQ (reference sequence). The CDR3 is 15 amino acids. V lost 2 bases and J 3 bases, leaving 10 bases between the germline ends. The sequence was collected from a man in his fifties or sixties who had recovered from COVID-19. Specimen: peripheral blood. The chain couples TRBV7-9 to TRBJ1-4; D call uncertain. CDR3 protein: CASSLKEASNEKLFF. The CDR3 DNA reads TGTGCCAGCAGCTTAAAGGAGGCCTCTAATGAAAAACTGTTTTTT.